The 25 T cell receptor beta chains below were found in one sample sequenced in a study of blood T cells in healthy people across ages. With a J-beta primer mix and a sample-barcoded 5' primer, a second PCR ran roughly 6 to 12 cycles. TCRdb independently ran MiXCR on the 5' RACE reads; one entry per CDR3 protein. Of about 1.4 million distinct CDR3 sequences listed, roughly 60% are singletons. Material: blood. All receptors come from a man in his late teens or twenties in good health.

The chain links TRBV7-9 to TRBJ1-5; 7 nucleotides match TRBD1. Per the germline V gene, CDR1 is SEHNR and CDR2 is FQNEAQ (reference sequence). This CDR3 region has 15 residues. V lost 1 base, J lost 7 bases, and 7 bases stayed unmatched. CDR3 coding DNA: TGTGCCAGCAGCTTAGGGCGACAGGGAGTCCAGCCCCAGCATTTT. It translates to CASSLGRQGVQPQHF.

The sample holds a few counts of this clonotype. The CDR3 nucleotides read TGTGCCAGCCCCCACCGCGATAAGGGGGGAGGGCTTCAAGAGACCCAGTACTTC. Translated: CASPHRDKGGGLQETQYF. The gene calls are TRBV3-1 and TRBJ2-5; a possible D gene is TRBD2 (7 bases). The germline V gene encodes CDR1 LGHDT and CDR2 YNNKEL (reference sequence). Trimming pared 8 bases from V and 2 bases from J, leaving 27 bases between. This CDR3 contains 18 residues.

This clonotype was picked up a small number of times. A read error may produce the germline difference seen at one junction end. The V and J genes are TRBV6-5 and TRBJ2-1; D might be TRBD2 (7 bases). The V gene's germline CDR1 is MNHEY and CDR2 SVGAGI. This CDR3 comprises 15 residues. The DNA of the CDR3 is TGTACCAGCAGTTACTCGGGGGGCCCCTACAATGAGCAGTTCTTC. It is translated as CTSSYSGGPYNEQFF.

The chain recombines TRBV6-1 with TRBJ1-1; the D gene is possibly TRBD1 (6 bases). CDR1 and CDR2 (germline): MNHNS, SASEGT. The CDR3 spans 19 residues. V was trimmed by 9 bases and J by 3 bases, leaving 32 bases between them. CDR3 residues: CASGGQQSRQGWEDTEAFF. The CDR3 DNA follows: TGTGCCAGTGGGGGCCAACAGAGCAGGCAGGGGTGGGAGGACACTGAAGCTTTCTTT.

CDR3 in amino acids: CSVEEPHIKQVYNEQYF. The CDR3 region has the DNA TGCAGCGTTGAAGAGCCACATATTAAACAGGTATACAATGAGCAGTACTTC. The chain carries TRBV29-1 and TRBJ2-7, with TRBD1 as a possible D gene (5 bases). Trimming left V 0 bases short and J 7 bases short, with 25 bases between. Germline lookup yields CDR1 SQVTM and CDR2 ANQGSEA. The CDR3 contains 17 residues.

This clonotype has only a few counts. This rearrangement joins TRBV5-1 to TRBJ1-1; D call uncertain. V was shortened by 2 bases and J by 1 base, with 12 bases between the two germline ends. Per germline, CDR1 SGHRS and CDR2 YFSETQ. This CDR3 region has 15 residues. CDR3 residues: CASSFWGNTNTEAFF. The CDR3 DNA sequence: TGCGCCAGCAGCTTCTGGGGTAACACGAACACTGAAGCTTTCTTT.

The chain couples TRBV4-3 to TRBJ2-7; D is possibly TRBD1 (7 bases). The CDR3 contains 16 residues. Trimming took off 0 bases at V and 1 base at J, with 13 bases between the two ends. In germline, CDR1 is LGHNA, CDR2 YSLEER. The CDR3 DNA reads as TGCGCCAGCAGCCAAGATAAGACAGGGAGGTCCTACGAGCAGTACTTC. It codes for CASSQDKTGRSYEQYF.

This clonotype was detected only a few times. This rearrangement joins TRBV20-1 to TRBJ2-7, with D possibly matching TRBD1 (6 bases). This CDR3 contains 14 residues. Germline-derived CDR1 and CDR2 are DFQATT and SNEGSKA (reference sequence). Trimming removed 3 bases at V and 6 bases at J, with 18 bases between. CDR3 DNA: TGCAGTGCTAGCCCTTCCGCAGGGGTGCGCGAGCAGTACTTC. It codes for CSASPSAGVREQYF.

J is TRBJ2-1 and V is TRBV5-1; maybe TRBD1 (6 bases). This CDR3 comprises 15 residues. Germline loops: CDR1 SGHRS, CDR2 YFSETQ. V dropped 2 bases and J dropped 1 base, with 10 bases sitting between them. CDR3 sequence: CASSFTGTSYNEQFF. The DNA for the CDR3 is TGCGCCAGCAGCTTTACCGGGACATCCTACAATGAGCAGTTCTTC.

In this sample, this clonotype turned up a few times. This rearrangement joins TRBV4-3 to TRBJ2-3; 7 bases fit TRBD1. Germline values: CDR1 LGHNA, CDR2 YSLEER. The CDR3 contains 17 residues. Trimming took 3 bases from V and 4 from J; bases not matched to a gene: 13. This CDR3 is CASSQVRQGFGPDTQYF. In DNA, the CDR3 is TGCGCCAGCAGCCAGGTTCGACAGGGTTTTGGTCCAGATACGCAGTATTTT.

J is TRBJ1-2 and V is TRBV5-6; tentative D call: TRBD1 (5 bases). The CDR3 spans 15 residues. V shed 4 bases and J shed 6 bases, with 19 bases lying between them. Germline V gene data show CDR1 as SGHDT and CDR2 as YYEEEE. The DNA for the CDR3 is TGTGCCAGCAGCGTTGTGGGGGGGGGAAGAAATGGCTACACCTTC. Translated: CASSVVGGGRNGYTF.

This chain joins TRBV4-1 and TRBJ2-7; D is unclear. This CDR3 is 14 amino acids long. Germline loops: CDR1 MGHRA, CDR2 YSYEKL. V was shortened by 1 base and J by 0 bases, with 7 bases between the two germline ends. The CDR3 spells CASSQGLGSYEQYF. CDR3 coding DNA: TGCGCCAGCAGCCAAGGATTAGGCTCCTACGAGCAGTACTTC.

This clonotype was detected a few times. The rearrangement uses TRBV6-1 and TRBJ2-5; a possible D gene is TRBD1 (6 bases). There are 14 residues in the CDR3. V shed 2 bases and J shed 2 bases, with 9 bases lying between them. Germline V gives CDR1 MNHNS, CDR2 SASEGT. The CDR3 is CASSETGLQETQYF. The DNA for the CDR3 is TGTGCCAGCAGTGAAACAGGGCTTCAAGAGACCCAGTACTTC.

The chain combines TRBV28 with TRBJ1-4; D remains unclear. Deletions cut 3 bases from V and 8 bases from J, with 13 bases between. The CDR3 length is 14 residues. The germline gives CDR1 MDHEN, CDR2 SYDVKM. CDR3 protein: CASSFVGSGEKLFF. In nucleotides, the CDR3 is TGTGCCAGCAGTTTTGTAGGGTCTGGCGAAAAACTGTTTTTT. Full variable domain (remainder filled in from reference TRBV28 and TRBJ1-4): DVKVTQSSRYLVKRTGEKVFLECVQDMDHENMFWYRQDPGLGLRLIYFSYDVKMKEKGDIPEGYSVSREKKERFSLILESASTNQTSMYLCASSFVGSGEKLFFGSGTQLSVL.

A few counts support this clonotype. The chain combines TRBV2 with TRBJ2-4; D tentatively reads TRBD1 or TRBD2 (5 bases each). This CDR3 has 15 amino acids. Trimming left V 7 bases short and J 0 bases short, with 13 bases between. In germline, CDR1 is SNHLY, CDR2 FYNNEI. CDR3 nucleotides: TGTGCCAGCATGTCGGGACGCCTAGCCAAAAACATTCAGTACTTC. This sequence encodes CASMSGRLAKNIQYF. Full variable domain (rest looked up from reference TRBV2 and TRBJ2-4): EPEVTQTPSHQVTQMGQEVILRCVPISNHLYFYWYRQILGQKVEFLVSFYNNEISEKSEIFDDQFSVERPDGSNFTLKIRSTKLEDSAMYFCASMSGRLAKNIQYFGAGTRLSVL.

The chain recombines TRBV7-9 with TRBJ2-3, with 11 nucleotides matching TRBD2. The V gene's germline CDR1 is SEHNR and CDR2 FQNEAQ (reference sequence). The trim removed 5 bases at V and 3 bases at J, leaving 7 bases unmatched. The CDR3 loop spans 16 amino acids. The CDR3 region is CASSRRLAGRTDTQYF. The CDR3 DNA sequence: TGTGCCAGCAGCCGGAGACTAGCGGGGAGGACAGATACGCAGTATTTT.

In this sample, this clonotype turned up a few times. The rearrangement joins TRBV6-1 to TRBJ1-2, with TRBD1 matching 7 bases. Germline CDR1 MNHNS, CDR2 SASEGT. The trim removed 6 bases at V and 5 bases at J, leaving 6 bases unmatched. This CDR3 has 13 residues. CDR3 nucleotide sequence: TGTGCCAGCAGGCCCGGGACAGCATATGGCTACACCTTC. As protein: CASRPGTAYGYTF.

Only a few counts were recorded for this clonotype. The chain carries TRBV27 and TRBJ2-1, with 7 positions matching TRBD2. The germline gives CDR1 MNHEY, CDR2 SMNVEV (reference sequence). Trimming cost V 2 bases and J 10 bases; bases outside gene matches: 5. The CDR3 is made up of 13 amino acids. CDR3 sequence: CASSLLAGDEQFF. DNA for the CDR3: TGTGCCAGCAGTTTACTGGCGGGAGACGAGCAGTTCTTC.

This clonotype occurred a few times. This chain joins TRBV29-1 and TRBJ2-2; 8 nucleotides match TRBD2. V was clipped by 6 bases and J by 8 bases; unmatched bases: 5. The CDR3 loop spans 12 amino acids. The germline CDR1 and CDR2 sequences are SQVTM and ANQGSEA. CDR3 coding DNA: TGCAGCGTCGTACTAGCGGAAGGGGAGCTGTTTTTT. Protein: CSVVLAEGELFF.

The chain employs TRBV4-1 and TRBJ2-2, with no clear D. The CDR3 is 14 residues long. V lost 1 base and J 5 bases, leaving 8 bases between the germline ends. Germline V lookup: CDR1 MGHRA, CDR2 YSYEKL. The CDR3 reads CASSQVVRTGELFF. The DNA for the CDR3 is TGCGCCAGCAGCCAAGTAGTCAGGACCGGGGAGCTGTTTTTT.

This clonotype appeared a single time. The rearrangement links TRBV7-9 to TRBJ2-4, with TRBD1 as a possible D gene (7 bases). In germline, CDR1 is SEHNR, CDR2 FQNEAQ (reference sequence). The CDR3 runs to 15 residues. With 5 bases removed from V and 13 bases from J, the gap between germline ends came to 24 bases. CDR3 loop: CASSPTRGTQGEQYF. CDR3 DNA: TGTGCCAGCAGCCCTACTCGCGGGACCCAGGGGGAGCAGTACTTC.

In nucleotides, the CDR3 is TGTGCCAGCAGTTCAATATGGGGGGGAGAGACCCAGTACTTC. It encodes CASSSIWGGETQYF. This chain joins TRBV27 and TRBJ2-5; 7 bases map to TRBD2. The CDR3 is 14 residues long. The V and J ends lost 4 bases and 4 bases, in that order; junction bases with no gene match: 6. CDR1 MNHEY and CDR2 SMNVEV come from the germline V gene (reference sequence).

In its sample, this clonotype was seen many times. The V gene is TRBV12-3 or TRBV12-4, the J gene TRBJ2-1; weak D call: TRBD2 (6 bases). The CDR3 has 15 residues. V gave up 3 bases and J gave up 7 bases, with 16 bases separating them. CDR3 DNA: TGTGCCAGCAGTTTCACGGGAGCGGTGGGTAATGAGCAGTTCTTC. As protein: CASSFTGAVGNEQFF.

The gene calls are TRBV4-1 and TRBJ2-1, with TRBD2 matching 9 bases. Unmatched junction bases numbered 7, after V lost 4 bases and J lost 0 bases. This CDR3 is 17 amino acids long. The V gene's germline CDR1 is MGHRA and CDR2 YSYEKL. The CDR3 protein is CASSLPSGVSSYNEQFF. CDR3 bases: TGCGCCAGCAGCCTCCCTAGCGGGGTGAGCTCCTACAATGAGCAGTTCTTC.

This clonotype was counted a few times. V usage is TRBV12-3 or TRBV12-4 and J usage is TRBJ2-4, with 7 nucleotides matching TRBD1. The DNA end is a closer match to TRBJ2-7, so the J assignment may be wrong. This CDR3 has 15 residues. CDR3 sequence: CASSSHGQVRYEQYF. CDR3 coding DNA: TGTGCCAGCAGTTCTCATGGACAGGTTCGATACGAGCAGTACTTC.